This is a list of T cell receptor beta chains from one sample in a study of blood T cell repertoires in COVID-19. TCRdb keeps only in-frame clones here, not all; method: immunoSEQ multiplex PCR. The sample yields over 120,000 clones, 80% to 85% seen once. Sequenced sample: peripheral blood. These TCRs come from an older woman with acute or convalescent COVID-19. The CDR3 runs from the conserved cysteine through the conserved F or W. A D gene is named only where the DNA matches it firmly. For some rows the clone size is stated as once, few or many, or as a class when expanded; others skip it.

V gene,D gene,J gene,clone size,CDR3 protein,CDR3 DNA
TRBV7-3,TRBD2,TRBJ2-5,NA,CASSYPGGRYQYF,TGTGCCAGCAGCTACCCGGGAGGAAGGTACCAGTACTTC
TRBV11-3,TRBD1,TRBJ2-4,NA,CASSLDRALNIQYF,TGTGCCAGCAGCCTGGACAGGGCGCTGAACATTCAGTACTTC
TRBV7-3,TRBD2,TRBJ2-1,NA,CASSPLGTIQNEQFF,TGTGCCAGCAGTCCGTTAGGGACTATCCAGAATGAGCAGTTCTTC
TRBV27,NA,TRBJ2-7,NA,CASSLTAAYPYEQYF,TGTGCCAGCAGTTTAACGGCGGCCTACCCCTACGAGCAGTACTTC
TRBV7-2,NA,TRBJ1-6,NA,CASSLVGVDNSPLHF,TGTGCCAGCAGCTTAGTCGGGGTCGATAATTCACCCCTCCACTTT
TRBV5-1,NA,TRBJ1-2,NA,CASSLTGTNGYTF,TGCGCCAGCAGCTTGACCGGGACAAATGGCTACACCTTC
TRBV13,TRBD2,TRBJ2-3,once,CASSLDPGLAGGTDTQYF,TGTGCCAGCAGCTTGGATCCGGGACTAGCGGGCGGCACAGATACGCAGTATTTT
TRBV5-4,NA,TRBJ2-3,NA,CASSRSSLSTDTQYF,TGTGCCAGCAGCCGTTCGTCCCTAAGCACAGATACGCAGTATTTT
TRBV25-1,TRBD1,TRBJ1-2,once,CASKGQAYGYTF,TGTGCCAGCAAAGGACAGGCCTATGGCTACACCTTC
TRBV5-5,NA,TRBJ1-5,NA,CASGTFNQPQHF,TGTGCCAGCGGTACATTCAATCAGCCCCAGCATTTT
TRBV3-1/TRBV3-2,TRBD1,TRBJ1-1,few,CATRGLMNTEAFF,TGTGCCACCAGGGGGCTGATGAACACTGAAGCTTTCTTT
TRBV9,NA,TRBJ2-7,NA,CASSVGLYYEQYF,TGTGCCAGCAGCGTAGGGCTTTACTACGAGCAGTACTTC
TRBV7-3,TRBD2,TRBJ2-7,NA,CASSPGLAGDSYEQYF,TGTGCCAGCAGCCCAGGACTAGCGGGAGACTCCTACGAGCAGTACTTC
TRBV7-9,TRBD2,TRBJ2-3,NA,CASTAGEVVDTQYF,TGTGCCAGCACAGCGGGAGAGGTCGTAGATACGCAGTATTTT
TRBV27,TRBD1,TRBJ1-2,NA,CASSRDRNYGYTF,TGTGCCAGCAGCCGGGACAGGAACTATGGCTACACCTTC
TRBV5-6,NA,TRBJ1-2,once,CASSFTKNYGYTF,TGTGCCAGCAGCTTTACAAAAAACTATGGCTACACCTTC
TRBV4-2,TRBD2,TRBJ2-3,NA,CASSQPGLAGGTDTQYF,TGTGCCAGCAGCCAACCGGGACTAGCGGGCGGCACAGATACGCAGTATTTT
TRBV9,TRBD1,TRBJ1-5,NA,CASSVEAQGQGKPQHF,TGTGCCAGCAGCGTAGAAGCTCAGGGACAGGGGAAGCCCCAGCATTTT
TRBV27,NA,TRBJ1-1,NA,CASRGLGGDTEAFF,TGTGCCAGCCGAGGACTGGGCGGAGACACTGAAGCTTTCTTT
TRBV28,TRBD1,TRBJ1-3,NA,CASSRTGGYSGNTIYF,TGTGCCAGCAGTCGGACAGGGGGCTACTCTGGAAACACCATATATTTT
TRBV2,NA,TRBJ1-5,NA,CASSVVYSPYSNQPQHF,TGTGCCAGCAGTGTTGTGTACAGCCCGTATAGCAATCAGCCCCAGCATTTT
TRBV28,TRBD2,TRBJ2-7,NA,CASSPTNSGGYEQYF,TGTGCCAGCAGTCCGACAAATAGCGGGGGGTACGAGCAGTACTTC
TRBV5-4,TRBD2,TRBJ2-3,NA,CASSQTSGSTDTQYF,TGTGCCAGCAGCCAGACTAGCGGAAGCACAGATACGCAGTATTTT
TRBV6-1,TRBD1,TRBJ2-7,NA,CASSDRDRSSYEQYF,TGTGCCAGCAGTGACCGGGACAGGTCTTCCTACGAGCAGTACTTC
TRBV28,TRBD1,TRBJ1-2,NA,CASALSGTGGSGYTF,TGTGCCAGCGCCCTTTCCGGGACAGGGGGCTCTGGCTACACCTTC
TRBV5-4,TRBD1,TRBJ1-1,NA,CASSLGQGRGNTEAFF,TGTGCCAGCAGCTTGGGACAGGGACGAGGCAACACTGAAGCTTTCTTT
TRBV5-1,NA,TRBJ2-5,NA,CASSLDTGGETQYF,TGCGCCAGCAGCTTGGACACTGGGGGGGAGACCCAGTACTTC
TRBV29-1,TRBD1,TRBJ1-1,NA,CSVAKRDRASEAFF,TGCAGCGTCGCGAAACGGGACAGGGCATCTGAAGCTTTCTTT
TRBV28,NA,TRBJ2-1,NA,CASSPLLVPSSYNEQFF,TGTGCCAGCAGCCCTCTGCTGGTTCCGAGCTCCTACAATGAGCAGTTCTTC
TRBV3-1/TRBV3-2,TRBD2,TRBJ2-3,NA,CASSPQAGLFIATQYF,TGTGCCAGCAGCCCACAAGCGGGACTGTTCATCGCTACGCAGTATTTT
TRBV27,NA,TRBJ1-1,few,CASSLRGSTEAFF,TGTGCCAGCAGTTTACGGGGGAGCACTGAAGCTTTCTTT